This is a list of T cell receptor beta chains from one sample in a study of radiation and T cells in renal cell carcinoma. Clones were read by immunoSEQ multiplex PCR, and TCRdb kept only the in-frame ones, dropping some. The sample carries just under 150,000 clones, 75% to 90% recorded once. The sequences come from blood, collected from a patient whose treatment included radiotherapy and nephrectomy. All receptors come from a woman aged 50 to 65 with renal cell carcinoma. The CDR3 runs from the conserved cysteine through the conserved F or W. Each record gives: D gene, clone size, V gene, J gene, CDR3 DNA, CDR3 protein. D genes are given only for firm matches. Expanded clones are given a class, and other clones once, few, many or no size at all.

d_call: .; clone_size: once; v_call: TRBV19; j_call: TRBJ1-2; cdr3_nt: TGTGCCAGTAGTATCCGAACTGGGGGCTACACCTTC; cdr3_aa: CASSIRTGGYTF
d_call: .; clone_size: .; v_call: TRBV18; j_call: TRBJ1-1; cdr3_nt: TGTGCCAGCCGGGGGCAGGGGAACACTGAAGCTTTCTTT; cdr3_aa: CASRGQGNTEAFF
d_call: .; clone_size: .; v_call: TRBV28; j_call: TRBJ1-1; cdr3_nt: TGTGCCAGCAGTACCGAGGAAGCTTTCTTT; cdr3_aa: CASSTEEAFF
d_call: .; clone_size: .; v_call: TRBV27; j_call: TRBJ1-6; cdr3_nt: TGTGCCAGCAGACTGACCTCGGGTTCACCCCTCCACTTT; cdr3_aa: CASRLTSGSPLHF
d_call: TRBD2; clone_size: .; v_call: TRBV20-1; j_call: TRBJ2-1; cdr3_nt: TGCAGTGCTAGAGTTGGGACTAGGGCCTTCTTC; cdr3_aa: CSARVGTRAFF
d_call: .; clone_size: .; v_call: TRBV28; j_call: TRBJ1-4; cdr3_nt: TGTGCCAGCAGTTTTTTGGAAAAACTGTTTTTT; cdr3_aa: CASSFLEKLFF
d_call: .; clone_size: once; v_call: TRBV14; j_call: TRBJ1-3; cdr3_nt: TGTGCCAGCCCAAAAAGTGAGGAAAACACCATATATTTT; cdr3_aa: CASPKSEENTIYF
d_call: .; clone_size: .; v_call: TRBV10-3; j_call: TRBJ2-1; cdr3_nt: TGTGCCACCACCCACATTGGGAACAGGGTGAATGAGCAGTTCTTC; cdr3_aa: CATTHIGNRVNEQFF
d_call: TRBD2; clone_size: once; v_call: TRBV5-1; j_call: TRBJ2-1; cdr3_nt: TGCGCCAGCAGCCTAGCGGGAGTGTCAAACAATGAGCAGTTCTTC; cdr3_aa: CASSLAGVSNNEQFF
d_call: .; clone_size: .; v_call: TRBV6-1; j_call: TRBJ1-5; cdr3_nt: TGTGCCAGCAGCGCCGGGAGCGGCCAGCATTTT; cdr3_aa: CASSAGSGQHF
d_call: .; clone_size: .; v_call: TRBV5-4; j_call: TRBJ2-1; cdr3_nt: TGTGCCAGCAGCTTGGCCAGGCGGTCCTCCAATGAGCAGTTCTTC; cdr3_aa: CASSLARRSSNEQFF
d_call: .; clone_size: .; v_call: TRBV5-1; j_call: TRBJ1-4; cdr3_nt: TGCGCCAGCAGGCTTCTCAATACAGGGAATAATGAAAAACTGTTTTTT; cdr3_aa: CASRLLNTGNNEKLFF
d_call: TRBD1; clone_size: .; v_call: TRBV19; j_call: TRBJ1-6; cdr3_nt: TGTGCCAGTAGTATCATCCGCGGGGGACAGAACTATAATTCACCCCTCCACTTT; cdr3_aa: CASSIIRGGQNYNSPLHF
d_call: .; clone_size: .; v_call: TRBV6-5; j_call: TRBJ2-7; cdr3_nt: TGTGCCAGCGGTCTCAGGGGCAACGAGCAGTACTTC; cdr3_aa: CASGLRGNEQYF
d_call: TRBD1; clone_size: .; v_call: TRBV7-2; j_call: TRBJ2-5; cdr3_nt: TGTGCCAGCAGCTTAATTGTGACAGGGGGTGAGGAGACCCAGTACTTC; cdr3_aa: CASSLIVTGGEETQYF
d_call: .; clone_size: .; v_call: TRBV10-2; j_call: TRBJ2-3; cdr3_nt: TGCGCCAGCAGCCCCGGGAGCGACACAGATACGCAGTATTTT; cdr3_aa: CASSPGSDTDTQYF
d_call: .; clone_size: .; v_call: TRBV6-5; j_call: TRBJ1-1; cdr3_nt: TGTGCCAGCAGTCAAAGGACTGAGGGTGTCACTGAAGCTTTCTTT; cdr3_aa: CASSQRTEGVTEAFF